Shown below are 23 T cell receptor beta chains from a single sample sequenced in a study of OX40 agonist ivuxolimab in advanced cancers. Using immunoSEQ multiplex PCR, the repertoire was profiled, and TCRdb retains in-frame clones only, with some absent. The table lists approximately 13,000 clones, approximately 80% of them singletons. Sample: CD4+ or CD8+ T cells sorted from blood, taken in a trial of the OX40 agonist ivuxolimab. These receptors all stem from an adult with an advanced solid tumor such as melanoma, head and neck, liver or kidney cancer.

This clone occurred a few times. This sequence joins TRBV7-6 and TRBJ1-1, with TRBD1 as a possible D gene (6 bases). The germline V gene has CDR1 SGHVS and CDR2 FNYEAQ. Trimming pared 2 bases from V and 4 bases from J, leaving 17 bases between. This CDR3 contains 16 residues. The CDR3 nucleotides are TGTGCCAGCAGCTTATCGGGCAGGGGAGTCCTCACTGAAGCTTTCTTT. Amino acid sequence: CASSLSGRGVLTEAFF.

This clone was seen a single time. The chain carries TRBV9 and TRBJ2-2; D may be TRBD2 (6 bases). The CDR3 runs to 14 residues. Germline V CDR1 and CDR2: SGDLS, YYNGEE. Trimming cost V 6 bases and J 3 bases, with 12 bases left between them. CDR3 nucleotide sequence: TGTGCCAGCAACCTTTGGGGGGACACCGGGGAGCTGTTTTTT. This codes for CASNLWGDTGELFF. The full variable domain, its missing parts supplied by reference TRBV9 and TRBJ2-2, is DSGVTQTPKHLITATGQRVTLRCSPRSGDLSVYWYQQSLDQGLQFLIQYYNGEERAKGNILERFSAQQFPDLHSELNLSSLELGDSALYFCASNLWGDTGELFFGEGSRLTVL.

The count of this clone is one. This may be a read error, as it is one base from a much larger clone. CDR3: CANSQDLGQTTYGYTF. CDR3 nucleotide sequence: TGTGCCAACAGCCAAGATCTGGGACAGACTACTTATGGCTACACCTTC. V gene TRBV4-2 combines with J gene TRBJ1-2; 7 bases are a match to TRBD1. The CDR3 totals 16 residues. Germline V gene data show CDR1 as LGHNA and CDR2 as YNFKEQ.

The chain links TRBV10-1 to TRBJ2-3; TRBD1 matches 9 bases. The V and J ends lost 4 bases and 6 bases, in that order; junction bases with no gene match: 8. The CDR3 consists of 15 residues. Germline V gene lookup returns CDR1 WNHNN and CDR2 SYGVQD (reference sequence). The CDR3 loop is CASSAGTGFLDTQYF. In DNA form, the CDR3 reads TGCGCCAGCAGTGCCGGGACAGGGTTTTTGGATACGCAGTATTTT.

V is TRBV6-6 and J is TRBJ2-5; D not resolved. Near its end, the DNA agrees better with TRBJ2-7, so the J call may be wrong. Germline V gives CDR1 MNHNY, CDR2 SVGAGI (reference sequence). There are 14 residues in the CDR3. CDR3 in DNA: TGTGCCAGCAGTTACTCGTCCGACTCCTACGAGCAGTACTTC. Its protein is CASSYSSDSYEQYF.

The chain is built from TRBV7-8 and TRBJ2-2, with 7 nucleotides matching TRBD1. Trimming at V came to 0 bases and at J to 7 bases, leaving 11 bases not matched to a gene. CDR3 length: 17 residues. Germline-derived CDR1 and CDR2 are SGHVS and FQNEAQ. CDR3 region: CASSLALLGGRGGELFF. CDR3 DNA: TGTGCCAGCAGCTTAGCTCTTTTAGGGGGCCGAGGCGGGGAGCTGTTTTTT. Full variable domain (outside the CDR3, taken from reference TRBV7-8 and TRBJ2-2): GAGVSQSPRYKVAKRGQDVALRCDPISGHVSLFWYQQALGQGPEFLTYFQNEAQLDKSGLPSDRFFAERPEGSVSTLKIQRTQQEDSAVYLCASSLALLGGRGGELFFGEGSRLTVL.

The chain has TRBV2 and TRBJ1-5, with D uncertain. This CDR3 has 15 amino acids. Per the germline V gene, CDR1 is SNHLY and CDR2 is FYNNEI. Trimming took 6 bases from V and 0 from J, leaving 12 bases between them. The CDR3 region is CASRGASYSNQPQHF. The CDR3 region has the DNA TGTGCCAGCAGGGGAGCCAGCTATAGCAATCAGCCCCAGCATTTT.

This chain uses TRBV6-1 with TRBJ1-3; D is ambiguous. This CDR3 has 15 amino acids. The germline gives CDR1 MNHNS, CDR2 SASEGT. Trimming stripped 1 base from V and 0 bases from J, with 7 bases between. In nucleotides, the CDR3 is TGTGCCAGCAGTGAAGACATTCTCTCTGGAAACACCATATATTTT. Its translation is CASSEDILSGNTIYF.

The J gene is TRBJ2-5, the V gene TRBV6-5; D may be TRBD1 or TRBD2 (6 bases each). CDR3 length equals 14 residues. CDR1 and CDR2 (germline): MNHEY, SVGAGI. The ends were cut back, 2 bases at V and 4 bases at J, with 11 bases in the middle. The CDR3 loop is CASSYGGRGETQYF. The CDR3 DNA reads as TGTGCCAGCAGTTACGGGGGGCGCGGAGAGACCCAGTACTTC.

This clone was recorded only once. This chain uses TRBV9 with TRBJ2-7; 7 bases align to TRBD1. Trimming removed 0 bases from V and 0 bases from J; junction bases left unmatched: 3. Germline V CDR1 and CDR2: SGDLS, YYNGEE. The CDR3 loop spans 15 amino acids. CDR3 nucleotide sequence: TGTGCCAGCAGCGTAGAGGGGGCGAGCTCCTACGAGCAGTACTTC. It encodes CASSVEGASSYEQYF.

The V gene is TRBV5-1, the J gene TRBJ1-1; D is ambiguous. There are 15 residues in the CDR3. Germline CDR1 is SGHRS and CDR2 is YFSETQ. Trimming left V 3 bases short and J 2 bases short, with 14 bases between. The CDR3 coding sequence is TGCGCCAGCAGCTACAGTGACCAACTCAACACTGAAGCTTTCTTT. It codes for CASSYSDQLNTEAFF. The whole variable domain, remainder taken from reference TRBV5-1 and TRBJ1-1, is KAGVTQTPRYLIKTRGQQVTLSCSPISGHRSVSWYQQTPGQGLQFLFEYFSETQRNKGNFPGRFSGRQFSNSRSEMNVSTLELGDSALYLCASSYSDQLNTEAFFGQGTRLTVV.

The chain joins TRBV6-5 to TRBJ2-6; D ambiguous. Between the trimmed V and J ends, which lost 5 bases and 0 bases, there was a span of 8 bases. CDR3 length equals 15 residues. CDR1 and CDR2 from the germline V gene are MNHEY and SVGAGI. Here the CDR3 reads CASSAWVSGANVLTF. The CDR3 coding sequence is TGTGCCAGCAGTGCCTGGGTCTCTGGGGCCAACGTCCTGACTTTC.

V gene TRBV10-1 combines with J gene TRBJ1-2; no definite D call. The CDR3 consists of 13 residues. CDR1 and CDR2 (germline): WNHNN, SYGVQD (reference sequence). With 0 bases removed from V and 4 bases from J, the gap between germline ends came to 6 bases. The DNA for the CDR3 is TGCGCCAGCAGTGAGTCGAATCTCTATGGCTACACCTTC. It is translated as CASSESNLYGYTF.

Worth noting for this clone: At one end the junction does not follow the germline gene, possibly because of a read error. The CDR3 is CASSSGTGAREQYF. As DNA, the CDR3 is TGTGCTAGCAGCTCCGGGACAGGGGCCCGCGAGCAGTACTTC. The chain joins TRBV7-7 to TRBJ2-7; TRBD1 matches 10 bases. The CDR3 is 14 residues long. CDR1 SSHAT and CDR2 FNYEAQ come from the germline V gene (reference sequence).

This sequence joins TRBV4-3 and TRBJ2-5, with D perhaps matching TRBD2 (7 bases). The CDR3 extends over 16 amino acids. The V gene's germline CDR1 is LGHNA and CDR2 YSLEER. V was cut by 3 bases and J by 1 base, with 15 bases left in between. The CDR3 loop reads CASSQGHRTSQETQYF. CDR3 bases: TGCGCCAGCAGCCAGGGACACCGGACTAGCCAAGAGACCCAGTACTTC.

In DNA, the CDR3 is TGCGCCAGCAGCCAAGGTGGAGCGGGGGGATACCAAGAGACCCAGTACTTC. Encoded protein: CASSQGGAGGYQETQYF. V usage is TRBV4-1 and J usage is TRBJ2-5; TRBD2 agrees at 9 bases. The V and J ends lost 1 base and 0 bases, in that order; junction bases with no gene match: 6. The CDR3 totals 17 residues. The V gene's germline CDR1 is MGHRA and CDR2 YSYEKL.

The chain recombines TRBV11-2 with TRBJ2-5; the match to TRBD2 covers 9 bases. Per the germline V gene, CDR1 is SGHAT and CDR2 is FQNNGV. With 4 bases clipped from V and 1 base from J, the junction kept 7 bases outside the gene matches. CDR3 size: 16 residues. The CDR3 sequence: CASSYWLAGSQETQYF. The CDR3 DNA follows: TGTGCCAGCAGCTATTGGCTAGCGGGGTCCCAAGAGACCCAGTACTTC.

The chain employs TRBV20-1 and TRBJ1-2, with unresolved D. Germline V gene sequence: CDR1 DFQATT, CDR2 SNEGSKA (reference sequence). Trimming took off 4 bases at V and 4 bases at J, with 4 bases between the two ends. The CDR3 contains 10 residues. CDR3: CSATGYGYTF. CDR3 sequence (DNA): TGCAGTGCTACTGGCTATGGCTACACCTTC.

CDR3 sequence: CASSPSGGITDTQYF. In DNA form, the CDR3 reads TGTGCCAGCAGCCCCAGCGGGGGGATCACAGATACGCAGTATTTT. The V and J genes are TRBV9 and TRBJ2-3; 9 bases line up with TRBD2. The CDR3 totals 15 residues. Germline CDR1 and CDR2: SGDLS and YYNGEE. The J segment lost 2 bases and the V segment lost 4 bases, leaving 5 bases of the junction unmatched.

V and J are TRBV5-4 and TRBJ1-1; D uncertain. Trimming shortened V by 7 bases and J by 4 bases, and 8 bases separated the two germline ends. In germline, CDR1 is SGHNT, CDR2 YYREEE (reference sequence). The CDR3 sequence is 11 residues long. The CDR3 region has the DNA TGTGCCAGCCCCGTGGGCACTGAAGCTTTCTTT. Translation gives CASPVGTEAFF. Complete variable domain (other parts from reference TRBV5-4 and TRBJ1-1): ETGVTQSPTHLIKTRGQQVTLRCSSQSGHNTVSWYQQALGQGPQFIFQYYREEENGRGNFPPRFSGLQFPNYSSELNVNALELDDSALYLCASPVGTEAFFGQGTRLTVV.

The chain carries TRBV7-8 and TRBJ2-1; D may be TRBD2 (6 bases). The germline V and J ends were trimmed by 5 bases and 5 bases, with 10 bases remaining between them. The CDR3 runs 13 residues. The germline gives CDR1 SGHVS, CDR2 FQNEAQ. CDR3 DNA sequence: TGTGCCAGCAGCCCCGGGAGCAACAATGAGCAGTTCTTC. Translated, it gives CASSPGSNNEQFF.

This clone came up a few times. This chain links TRBV5-5 with TRBJ1-5; D might be TRBD1 (6 bases). The CDR3 length is 14 residues. The V end was cut by 3 bases, the J end by 6 bases, with 13 bases between. Germline V gene data show CDR1 as SGHKS and CDR2 as YYEKEE (reference sequence). The CDR3, as DNA: TGTGCCAGCAGCTGGGAGCCAGGGGTTCAGCCCCAGCATTTT. It codes for CASSWEPGVQPQHF.

The chain is built from TRBV9 and TRBJ1-2; D not certain. CDR3 size: 15 residues. V gave up 0 bases and J gave up 0 bases, with 9 bases separating them. Germline V gene lookup returns CDR1 SGDLS and CDR2 YYNGEE. As DNA, the CDR3 is TGTGCCAGCAGCGTAGAAGGACGGCCTAACTATGGCTACACCTTC. This translates into CASSVEGRPNYGYTF.